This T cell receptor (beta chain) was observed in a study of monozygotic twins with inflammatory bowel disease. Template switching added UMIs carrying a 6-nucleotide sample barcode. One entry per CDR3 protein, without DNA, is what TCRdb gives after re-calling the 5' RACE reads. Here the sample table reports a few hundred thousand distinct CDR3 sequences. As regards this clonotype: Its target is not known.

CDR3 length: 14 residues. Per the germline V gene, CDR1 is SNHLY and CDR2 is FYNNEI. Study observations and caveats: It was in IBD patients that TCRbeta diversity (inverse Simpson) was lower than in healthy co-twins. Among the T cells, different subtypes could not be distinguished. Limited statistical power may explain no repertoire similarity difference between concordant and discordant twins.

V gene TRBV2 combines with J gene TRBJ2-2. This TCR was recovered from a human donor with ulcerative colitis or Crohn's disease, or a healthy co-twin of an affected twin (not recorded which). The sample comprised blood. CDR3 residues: CASSEEANTGELFF.